This TCR beta chain was identified during a study of blood T cell repertoires in COVID-19. Profiled with immunoSEQ multiplex PCR; TCRdb holds only in-frame clones, not every one. The data hold about 73,000 clones, with 65% to 85% observed a single time. Looked up from germline, CDR1 is LGHDT and CDR2 is YNNKEL (reference sequence). CDR3 length: 14 amino acids. V lost 1 base to trimming and J lost 2 bases; unmatched junction nucleotides: 0. Material: peripheral blood. The gene calls are TRBV3-1 (or the pseudogene TRBV3-2) and TRBJ1-2; the match to TRBD1 covers 8 bases. The sequence came from an elderly man with active or convalescent COVID-19. The CDR3 DNA follows: TGTGCCAGCAGCCAAGGGACAGGGAACTATGGCTACACCTTC. Translation: CASSQGTGNYGYTF.